A single sample gave rise to the 22 T cell receptor beta chains below, sequenced in a study of cytomegalovirus exposure and HLA in healthy donors (dated by TCRdb to the late 2010s). Library preparation employed the immunoSEQ multiplex PCR assay. The multiplex PCR relied on a mix of 60 forward primers for TCR Vbeta segments and 13 reverse primers for TCR Jbeta segments. In TCRdb, the immuneACCESS table is reduced to in-frame sequences with V and J assigned. These tables do not hold every clone; where another copy was compared, an unresolved V gene accounts for under half, and the others remain unexplained. This sample gives 200,000 or so clones in total; 60% to 85% of them show up just once. The leading ten clones occupy 15% to 17% of the sample. The sequenced material came from PBMCs. The receptors were sampled from a man in his forties or fifties in good health and CMV-seronegative.

The V call is TRBV6-5, the J call TRBJ1-6; 10 bases map to TRBD1. V gave up 6 bases and J gave up 9 bases; unmatched junction bases: 5. Germline-derived CDR1 and CDR2 are MNHEY and SVGAGI. The CDR3 covers 14 residues. In DNA, the CDR3 is TGTGCCAGCAGACCGGGACAGGGGATTTCACCCCTCCACTTT. This encodes CASRPGQGISPLHF.

The gene calls are TRBV7-8 and TRBJ2-1, with 10 positions matching TRBD2. CDR1 and CDR2 (germline): SGHVS, FQNEAQ. The CDR3 loop spans 17 amino acids. Trimming at V came to 6 bases and at J to 4 bases, leaving 12 bases not matched to a gene. CDR3 bases: TGTGCCAGCAGACCAGGCGTAGCGGGGGGCCGTTACAATGAGCAGTTCTTC. Amino acid sequence: CASRPGVAGGRYNEQFF.

This chain connects TRBV10-2 to TRBJ2-2, with D possibly matching TRBD2 (5 bases). V was shortened by 7 bases and J by 3 bases, with 9 bases between the two germline ends. This CDR3 spans 13 amino acids. Looked up from germline, CDR1 is WSHSY and CDR2 is SAAADI. The CDR3 region has the DNA TGCGCCAGCATTAGGGAGTACACCGGGGAGCTGTTTTTT. This translates into CASIREYTGELFF.

The chain uses TRBV28 and TRBJ1-5; D unclear. Germline V gene lookup returns CDR1 MDHEN and CDR2 SYDVKM. V gave up 7 bases and J gave up 0 bases, with 10 bases separating them. This CDR3 is 14 amino acids long. For the CDR3, the DNA is TGTGCCAGCACCATGACAAATAGCAATCAGCCCCAGCATTTT. Its translation: CASTMTNSNQPQHF.

The chain is built from TRBV2 and TRBJ2-7, with D possibly matching TRBD1 (6 bases). From germline, CDR1 is SNHLY and CDR2 FYNNEI. The V gene lost 5 bases and the J gene lost 6 bases, with 17 bases spanning the gap. This CDR3 is built from 14 residues. CDR3 protein: CASSSGALKGEQYF. The CDR3 DNA follows: TGTGCCAGCAGTTCAGGGGCCCTTAAAGGCGAGCAGTACTTC.

The chain employs TRBV7-2 and TRBJ1-5; TRBD1 aligns across 7 bases. V lost 3 bases and J lost 2; bases outside the gene matches: 1. The CDR3 extends over 14 amino acids. Germline lookup yields CDR1 SGHTA and CDR2 FQGNSA. CDR3 coding DNA: TGTGCCAGCAGCTTCAGGGGGGGCAATCAGCCCCAGCATTTT. Its translation is CASSFRGGNQPQHF.

Notes on this clone: Distinct nucleotide sequences in the sample also encode this CDR3. J is TRBJ2-5 and V is TRBV7-2; no clear D. Per the germline V gene, CDR1 is SGHTA and CDR2 is FQGNSA. V shed 1 base and J shed 4 bases, with 4 bases lying between them. The CDR3 runs to 12 residues. CDR3 residues: CASSLVRETQYF. The DNA for the CDR3 is TGTGCCAGCAGCTTAGTTCGAGAGACCCAGTACTTC.

The CDR3 here is CATPGLAGVETGELFF. The CDR3 bases are TGTGCCACCCCGGGACTAGCGGGAGTGGAAACCGGGGAGCTGTTTTTT. The chain joins TRBV7-9 to TRBJ2-2; 14 bases fit TRBD2. Germline loops: CDR1 SEHNR, CDR2 FQNEAQ (reference sequence). The CDR3 totals 16 residues. J gave up 5 bases and V 10 bases, and 9 bases lay outside the gene matches.

The rearrangement joins TRBV4-1 to TRBJ2-2, with a tentative D call TRBD2 (7 bases). The length of the CDR3 is 16 residues. Germline V CDR1 and CDR2: MGHRA, YSYEKL. V lost 4 bases, J lost 2 bases, and 14 bases lay in between. The CDR3 DNA follows: TGCGCCAGCAGCCGGGGGCTAGCGGAAAACACCGGGGAGCTGTTTTTT. Protein sequence: CASSRGLAENTGELFF.

This clone appeared a single time. The V and J genes are TRBV4-1 and TRBJ2-7; D unresolved. This CDR3 has 15 amino acids. V was cut by 0 bases and J by 0 bases, with 9 bases left in between. CDR1 is MGHRA and CDR2 is YSYEKL in the germline V gene. The CDR3 nucleotides read TGCGCCAGCAGCCAAGATCCAAGAGTCTCCTACGAGCAGTACTTC. Translation gives CASSQDPRVSYEQYF.

V usage is TRBV9 and J usage is TRBJ1-1, with 7 positions matching TRBD1. The germline V gene has CDR1 SGDLS and CDR2 YYNGEE. The CDR3 length is 14 residues. With 3 bases clipped from V and 2 bases from J, the junction kept 4 bases outside the gene matches. The chain's CDR3 is CASSGRQGNTEAFF. The CDR3 DNA is TGTGCCAGCAGCGGGCGACAGGGAAACACTGAAGCTTTCTTT.

The V call is TRBV27, the J call TRBJ2-7, with D possibly being TRBD2 (5 bases). This CDR3 region has 11 residues. V was pared by 5 bases and J by 3 bases, with 5 bases between. Germline V gives CDR1 MNHEY, CDR2 SMNVEV (reference sequence). The CDR3 bases are TGTGCCAGCAGTCGGGGCTACGAGCAGTACTTC. It codes for CASSRGYEQYF.

A note on this clone: The germline gene is not matched at one end of the junction; a read error may be the cause. The genes are TRBV19 and TRBJ2-1, with a possible D match to TRBD2 (5 bases). CDR1 and CDR2 (germline): LNHDA, SQIVND (reference sequence). The CDR3 is 15 amino acids. The CDR3 sequence: CASSLSGSSNNEQFF. The DNA for the CDR3 is TGTGCCAGTAGCCTGAGCGGAAGCTCCAACAATGAGCAGTTCTTC.

The chain is built from TRBV19 and TRBJ2-1; D gene unclear. Looked up from germline, CDR1 is LNHDA and CDR2 is SQIVND (reference sequence). Trimming pared 10 bases from V and 2 bases from J, leaving 9 bases between. The CDR3 has 12 residues. The DNA of the CDR3 is TGTGCCACTAAGGAGACCTACAATGAGCAGTTCTTC. Translating it yields CATKETYNEQFF.

The V and J genes are TRBV19 and TRBJ2-1; D call uncertain. The germline CDR1 and CDR2 sequences are LNHDA and SQIVND (reference sequence). The CDR3 is made up of 13 amino acids. Trimming left V 2 bases short and J 10 bases short, with 12 bases between. The CDR3 loop is CASSILFLAEQFF. In DNA form, the CDR3 reads TGTGCCAGTAGTATATTGTTCTTAGCCGAGCAGTTCTTC.

V gene TRBV2 combines with J gene TRBJ1-5; 10 bases map to TRBD1. The CDR3 has 14 residues. Trimming cost V 9 bases and J 8 bases; bases outside gene matches: 10. Germline V gene lookup returns CDR1 SNHLY and CDR2 FYNNEI. DNA of the CDR3: TGTGCCAGTTCGGGACAGGGGCCGGGAAAGCCCCAGCATTTT. Its translation: CASSGQGPGKPQHF.

The chain uses TRBV13 and TRBJ2-5; 7 nucleotides match TRBD2. The CDR3 spans 16 residues. CDR1 is PRHDT, CDR2 FYEKMQ, per germline (reference sequence). V trimming: 5 bases; J trimming: 5 bases; junction bases outside the gene matches: 14. CDR3 amino acids: CASSPGVLGGRETQYF. The CDR3 DNA sequence: TGTGCCAGCAGCCCCGGCGTGTTGGGGGGGAGGGAGACCCAGTACTTC.

The chain couples TRBV6-5 to TRBJ2-1; D is perhaps TRBD2 (6 bases). Deletions cut 4 bases from V and 0 bases from J, with 10 bases between. The V gene's germline CDR1 is MNHEY and CDR2 SVGAGI. The CDR3 loop spans 15 amino acids. The CDR3: CASSSGTFSYNEQFF. DNA for the CDR3: TGTGCCAGCAGTTCCGGGACTTTCTCCTACAATGAGCAGTTCTTC.

The V gene is TRBV6-5, the J gene TRBJ2-7; D may be TRBD1 (6 bases). CDR1 is MNHEY, CDR2 SVGAGI, per germline. This CDR3 has 13 residues. V gave up 0 bases and J gave up 4 bases, with 7 bases separating them. The CDR3 nucleotides are TGTGCCAGCAGTTACTCACAGGGTTACGAGCAGTACTTC. It translates to CASSYSQGYEQYF.

The genes are TRBV7-2 and TRBJ2-5; D possibly corresponds to TRBD2 (6 bases). V lost 0 bases and J 0 bases, leaving 14 bases between the germline ends. CDR3 length equals 17 residues. Looked up from germline, CDR1 is SGHTA and CDR2 is FQGNSA. CDR3: CASSLARDSRYQETQYF. DNA for the CDR3: TGTGCCAGCAGCTTAGCGCGGGACTCCCGGTACCAAGAGACCCAGTACTTC.

This clone turned up a few times. The chain combines TRBV7-3 with TRBJ2-3, with a possible D match to TRBD1 (7 bases). CDR1 is SGHTA and CDR2 is FQGTGA in the germline V gene. The CDR3 extends over 13 amino acids. The germline V and J ends were trimmed by 5 bases and 8 bases, with 14 bases remaining between them. This CDR3 reads CASSLPGGGTQYF. The CDR3 DNA is TGTGCCAGCAGCCTTCCAGGGGGAGGTACGCAGTATTTT. Variable domain in full (rest from reference TRBV7-3 and TRBJ2-3): GAGVSQTPSNKVTEKGKYVELRCDPISGHTALYWYRQSLGQGPEFLIYFQGTGAADDSGLPNDRFFAVRPEGSVSTLKIQRTERGDSAVYLCASSLPGGGTQYFGPGTRLTVL.

The CDR3 sequence: CASSFKAGESREQYF. In nucleotides, the CDR3 is TGTGCCAGCAGCTTCAAAGCGGGAGAATCGAGGGAGCAGTACTTC. The chain carries TRBV7-9 and TRBJ2-7; 8 bases fit TRBD2. CDR1 is SEHNR and CDR2 is FQNEAQ in the germline V gene (reference sequence). Unmatched junction bases numbered 11, after V lost 3 bases and J lost 7 bases. The CDR3 has 15 amino acids.